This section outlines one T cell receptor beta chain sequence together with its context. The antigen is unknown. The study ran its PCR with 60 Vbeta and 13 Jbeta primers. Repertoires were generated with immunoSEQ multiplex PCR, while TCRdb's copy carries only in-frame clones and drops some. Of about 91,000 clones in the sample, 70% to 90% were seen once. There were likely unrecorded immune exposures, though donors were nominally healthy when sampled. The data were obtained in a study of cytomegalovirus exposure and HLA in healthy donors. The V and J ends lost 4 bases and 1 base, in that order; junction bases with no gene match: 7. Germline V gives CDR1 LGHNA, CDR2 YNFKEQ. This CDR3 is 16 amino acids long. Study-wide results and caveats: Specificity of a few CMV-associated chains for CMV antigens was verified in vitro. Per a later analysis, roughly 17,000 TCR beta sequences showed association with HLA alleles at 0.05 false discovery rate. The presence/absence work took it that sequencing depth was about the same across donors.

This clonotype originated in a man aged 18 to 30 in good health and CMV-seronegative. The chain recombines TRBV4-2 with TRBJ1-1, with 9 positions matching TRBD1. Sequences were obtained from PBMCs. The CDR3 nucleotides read TGTGCCAGCAGCCCGAGGGACAGGGCGGAGAACACTGAAGCTTTCTTT. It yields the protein CASSPRDRAENTEAFF.